Sequencing of this T cell receptor beta chain was carried out in a study of shared clonotypes between healthy human individuals (dated by TCRdb to the early 2020s). Study-wide context: A couple of women and three men aged 18 to 49 years were included in the cohort. To estimate repertoire size and how much clonotype sharing occurs between individuals, the study deeply sequenced the blood TCR repertoires of roughly 5 healthy adults. Libraries were prepared and TCR repertoires were sequenced by different laboratories using diverse techniques, in order to increase sequencing depth and limit assay-specific biases. Between about 0.8 and 9 billion PBMCs per donor were obtained by leukapheresis. For each donor, CD4 naive and CD4 memory were each run on three plates, CD8 naive on two plates, and CD8 memory on one plate. Beyond this particular receptor, the publication reports: Because the study included a small number of donors, the genetic and exposure-history diversity represented was limited. Across four donors, roughly 5% of naive CD4, approximately 3.6% of naive CD8, 2% to 2.5% of memory CD4, and under 0.45% of memory CD8 clonotypes were shared. Rarefaction of sorted-subset datasets indicated incomplete sequencing despite the large sequencing depth. Based on pairwise subsampling, the degree of clonotype sharing among donors was expected to be affected by sequencing depth. Compared with non-shared clonotypes, clonotypes shared by all four sorted-subset donors had higher generation probabilities. Estimated clonotype richness was generally larger for naive than for memory subsets. Sampling was limited to blood, and TCR repertoires in tissue likely differ from TCR repertoires in blood.

Concerning this clone itself: This clone's antigen is unknown. No base quality values were provided; no much bigger clone lies one nucleotide off.

CD8 naive samples were obtained by positive selection for CCR7 among CD45RO-negative cells, yielding a CD45RA+CCR7+ population from which TemRA cells were excluded. Donors were healthy HIV-negative adults with no recently reported acute infections or vaccinations. Every donor was a Caucasian adult living in Nashville, Tennessee, USA. Blood was collected by leukapheresis, and PBMCs were isolated by Ficoll-Histopaque density gradient centrifugation and then cryopreserved in liquid nitrogen vapor phase. Analytical flow cytometry was used to check the purity and quantity of each magnetically sorted T cell population. From each sorted fraction, genomic DNA was isolated and quantified by UV absorbance on a Nanodrop 2000c. TCR CDR3 regions were amplified from genomic DNA by multiplex PCR using the deep immunoSEQ assay. Extracted genomic DNA from each cell subset was spread evenly across all wells of several immunoSEQ 96-well plates, with each plate serving as a replicate. Each replicate PCR for sorted subsets received roughly 0.2 ug genomic DNA, equal to about 30,000 T cell genomes. Purified libraries were quantified with a Qubit 3.0 fluorometer, sized on a Bioanalyzer 2100, and re-quantified with the KAPA Library Quantification kit. A separate single-read 150-cycle Illumina NextSeq 550 flow cell was used to sequence each immunoSEQ 96-well plate. On the authors' methods: Because the immunoSEQ output included only junctional sequences and no quality scores, the filtering could not be the same as the filtering used for full-length reads. To assign V/J genes and CDR3, sequences were annotated using PyIR, a Python wrapper for IgBLAST v1.9, with IMGT germline references. Reads were filtered out if the reads had weak V/J assignments (E-value above 1e-6), no CDR3, stop codons, out-of-frame junctions, or ambiguous translated residues. V3J clonotypes were defined by identical inferred V gene, J gene, and CDR3 amino acid sequence. The percentage overlap between two repertoires was calculated by dividing the number of shared unique clonotypes by the size of the smaller repertoire. Richness of each repertoire was evaluated using RTK rarefaction, the Chao1 estimator, and Recon v2.1 estimates of unobserved clonotypes. Generation probabilities were computed with OLGA for all TCRbeta clonotypes obtained by the gDNA method from several donors. The immuneACCESS repertoire file appears here via TCRdb, limited to in-frame rearrangements. These files lack a portion of the clones; in checked studies, under half of the deficit traces to unresolved V genes, and the cause of the others is not known. The V and J calls and the clone size are those of that table, but D and trimming were determined from the DNA. This sample has under 1 million clones in its table, and 85% to 95% of those were observed once. The ten largest make up around 24% of the sample.

This sequence was found in a young man in good health. Sequencing was carried out using naive CD8+ T cells sorted from blood. In light of the paper, this sample's cell subset or site label describes: CD45RA+CCR7+.

The CDR3 region has the sequence CASSLAAVAGRYEQFF. The sequenced DNA is TGTGCCAGCAGCTTAGCGGCAGTAGCGGGACGGTATGAGCAGTTCTTC. The chain links TRBV7-2 with TRBJ2-1, with 8 junctional bases fitting TRBD2. The germline V gene sets CDR1 to SGHTA and CDR2 to FQGNSA. At the junction V is shortened by 0 bases and J by 8 bases; bases outside the gene matches: 9. From the cysteine up to the phenylalanine, the CDR3 has a length of 16 residues. This entry keeps only the CDR3 DNA: 48 bases, framed from base 1.